This T cell receptor (beta chain) was captured in a study of T-cell reconstitution after alpha-beta-depleted transplantation in children. Preparation of the TCRbeta library was carried out with unique molecular identifiers. TCRdb processed the PCR reads anew with MiXCR; each CDR3 protein has one entry. The data hold 350,000 to 500,000 distinct CDR3 sequences, with roughly 44% observed a single time. Germline V CDR1 and CDR2: DFQATT, SNEGSKA (reference sequence). CDR3 size: 13 residues. The specimen comprised PBMCs, sampled before TCRalphabeta/CD19-depleted stem cell transplant. The chain uses TRBV20-1 and TRBJ2-7; D perhaps matches TRBD1 (6 bases). The receptor was isolated from a girl aged 2 to 10 with aplastic anemia, due to receive a stem cell transplant. The CDR3 bases are TGCAGACCAAGCAGGGGTACTTCCTACGAGCAGTACTTC. Its translation: CRPSRGTSYEQYF.